The present entry profiles one TCR beta chain with its context. The record originates from a study of blood T cell repertoires in COVID-19. Using immunoSEQ multiplex PCR, the repertoire was profiled, and TCRdb retains in-frame clones only, with some absent. The data show approximately 240,000 clones, 85% to 95% seen once. There are 16 residues in the CDR3. The V end lost 2 bases, the J end lost 4 bases, and 16 bases lay between the germline ends. Germline CDR1 reads SGHNT; CDR2 reads YYREEE (reference sequence). The clonotype originates from a man between 25 and 39 years old with COVID-19, enrolled during active disease. The chain employs TRBV5-4 and TRBJ2-1, with D possibly TRBD1 on 6 matching bases. The sample consisted of peripheral blood. CDR3 loop: CASSFGAGEHYNEQFF. CDR3 coding DNA: TGTGCCAGCAGCTTTGGCGCAGGGGAACATTACAATGAGCAGTTCTTC.